The sequence of this TCR beta chain was determined in a study of T cell responses to AZD1222 COVID-19 vaccine (dated by TCRdb to the early 2020s). Study-level background: A total of about 250 trial participants underwent TCR sequencing, of whom nearly 210 had received two doses of AZD1222 and around 26 had received two doses of the MenACWY control vaccine. Trial participants were enrolled into age subgroups of 18-55, 56-69 and 70-plus years, which contained approximately 150, 28 and 58 TCR-sequenced participants, respectively. What the authors observed across the whole study: Conclusions about previously exposed vaccinees are limited, since just a handful of AZD1222 recipients were seropositive for SARS-CoV-2 at baseline. The whole spike protein was spanned by vaccine-associated CD4 TCRs, and dominant responses were seen in regions 160-218 and 743-854. Nearly half of unique spike-specific TCRs reportedly recognized epitopes outside regions mutated in the B.1.351 and B.1.1.7 variants. Because no samples from the day 14 peak response were available, repertoires could be characterized only after the peak T cell response. The 56-69-year group was small, and its depth increase did not reach significance, likely because of low power. After two AZD1222 doses, spike-specific TCR breadth and depth were significantly higher than at day 0 and than in MenACWY recipients. Participants were mostly white British and included more females than males, and it was suggested by the authors that clonal diversity may have been underestimated.

The time point tag for this specimen amounts to: about 28 days (+/-7) after the second vaccine dose. AZD1222 recipients given second doses at about 4 weeks or at about 12 weeks were pooled, since spike-specific TCR depth and breadth were not found to differ between the two schedules. Vaccinee samples were obtained from the UK trials COV001 and COV002, which included a single-blind randomized controlled phase 2/3 trial of AZD1222 (ChAdOx1 nCoV-19) in healthy adults. For TCRbeta chain sequencing, PBMC samples were collected from trial participants at day 0 and at day 28 after the second dose. The CDR3 contains 15 residues, cysteine and phenylalanine counted. The sequence is cut down to CDR3 DNA, 45 bases in frame from base 1. V loses 1 base, J loses 3 bases, and the germline ends lie 12 bases apart. As encoded in the germline V gene, CDR1 is SGHAT while CDR2 is FQNNGV. The CDR3 regions of human TCRbeta chains were subjected to immunosequencing. The study's processing was this. TCRs in the repertoires were matched against a reference library of SARS-CoV-2-specific TCRs that had been generated with the MIRA antigen-specificity platform. Breadth was defined as the fraction of unique TCRs that were SARS-CoV-2-associated. Depth was defined as the fraction of total T cells that were SARS-CoV-2-associated. Using the MIRA data, each spike-specific TCR was mapped to the spike region that the TCR reacts to and placed in a CD4 or CD8 class. Log10-transformed breadth and depth values were compared by one-way ANOVA with Sidak's multiple comparisons tests. The source is immuneACCESS, and TCRdb retained only in-frame sequences with V and J called. Part of the clones is not carried over; for the studies checked, unresolved V genes explain less than half of this, and the remainder is unexplained. V and J calls and clone size follow that table, whereas D and trimming were derived from the DNA. The sample table lists approximately 90,000 clones, around nine tenths of them with a count of one. The top ten hold roughly 5% of the sample.

This clone showed up just once. Its target antigen remains unknown. No base quality values were provided; no much bigger clone lies one nucleotide off. Recombination connected TRBV11-2 to TRBJ2-5; the D gene assignment is perhaps TRBD1 or TRBD2, with each matching 6 bases. The sequence was collected from an adult who received the AZD1222 COVID-19 vaccine. The sample consisted of peripheral blood, taken 28 days after the second AZD1222 dose. The DNA sequence reads TGTGCCAGCAGCTTAGGCTGGGGGGCCAAAGAGACCCAGTACTTC. Its protein product is CASSLGWGAKETQYF.